This TCR beta chain was identified during a study of early T cells in non-severe SARS-CoV-2 infection. Germline CDR1 is SGHAT and CDR2 is FQNNGV. V lost 3 bases to trimming and J lost 10 bases, with 10 bases between them. CDR3 length equals 12 residues. A single record per CDR3 protein comes from TCRdb applying MiXCR to the 5' RACE reads. The data show tens of thousands of distinct CDR3 sequences, more than 9% seen once. This clonotype was found a few times. The chain recombines TRBV11-2 with TRBJ2-1; D not resolved. Source material: whole blood. The source of this sequence is an adult who was a healthcare worker with PCR-confirmed SARS-CoV-2 infection or an uninfected control (not recorded which). CDR3 bases: TGTGCCAGCAGCTTGACTTCGCGGGAGCAGTTCTTC. It codes for CASSLTSREQFF.